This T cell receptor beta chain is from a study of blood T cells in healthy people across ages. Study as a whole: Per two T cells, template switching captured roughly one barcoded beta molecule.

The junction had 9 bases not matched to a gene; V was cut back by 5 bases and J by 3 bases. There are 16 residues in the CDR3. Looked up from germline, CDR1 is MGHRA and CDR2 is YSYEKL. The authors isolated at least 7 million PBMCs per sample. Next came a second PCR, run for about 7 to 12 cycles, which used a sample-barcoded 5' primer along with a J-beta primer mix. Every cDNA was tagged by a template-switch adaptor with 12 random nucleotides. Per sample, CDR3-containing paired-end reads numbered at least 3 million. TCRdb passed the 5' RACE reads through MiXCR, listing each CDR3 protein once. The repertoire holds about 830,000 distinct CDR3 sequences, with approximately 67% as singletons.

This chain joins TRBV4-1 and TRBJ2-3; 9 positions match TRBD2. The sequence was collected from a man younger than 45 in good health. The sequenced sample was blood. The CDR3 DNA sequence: TGCGCCAGCAGCGACCCTAGCGGGGACGGAACAGATACGCAGTATTTT. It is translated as CASSDPSGDGTDTQYF.